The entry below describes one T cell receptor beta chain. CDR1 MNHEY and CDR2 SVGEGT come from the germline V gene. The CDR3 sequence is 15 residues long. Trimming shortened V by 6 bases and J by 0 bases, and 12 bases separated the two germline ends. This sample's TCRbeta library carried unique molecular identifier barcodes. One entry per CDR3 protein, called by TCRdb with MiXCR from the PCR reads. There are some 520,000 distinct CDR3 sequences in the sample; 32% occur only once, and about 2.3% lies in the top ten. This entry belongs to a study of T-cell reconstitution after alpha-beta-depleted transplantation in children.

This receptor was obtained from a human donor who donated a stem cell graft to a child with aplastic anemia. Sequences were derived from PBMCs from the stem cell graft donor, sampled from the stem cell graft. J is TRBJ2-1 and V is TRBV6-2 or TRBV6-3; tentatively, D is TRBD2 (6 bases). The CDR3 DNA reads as TGTGCCAGCAGCACCTTCGGGAGCTCCTACAATGAGCAGTTCTTC. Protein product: CASSTFGSSYNEQFF.